One T cell receptor (beta chain) is described in this entry. The sample belongs to a study of blood T cell repertoires in COVID-19. This CDR3 contains 14 residues. V was pared by 8 bases and J by 6 bases, with 12 bases of the junction left unmatched. The germline V gene encodes CDR1 LNHDA and CDR2 SQIVND (reference sequence). Data came from immunoSEQ multiplex PCR; TCRdb stores just in-frame clones and leaves some out. In the table there are more than 150,000 clones, under 85% of which are singletons. The clonotype comes from a man in his sixties with active or convalescent COVID-19. The specimen was peripheral blood. This chain links TRBV19 with TRBJ2-7; 8 bases agree with TRBD1. The CDR3 DNA follows: TGTGCCAGTTCAAAGACAGGGGCGATGGGCGAGCAGTACTTC. Encoded protein: CASSKTGAMGEQYF. Filled out from reference TRBV19 and TRBJ2-7, the complete variable domain reads DGGITQSPKYLFRKEGQNVTLSCEQNLNHDAMYWYRQDPGQGLRLIYYSQIVNDFQKGDIAEGYSVSREKKESFPLTVTSAQKNPTAFYLCASSKTGAMGEQYFGPGTRLTVT.